A selection of T cell receptor beta chains follows, all from one sample in a study of CD8+ T cells in alopecia areata. Clones were sequenced by immunoSEQ multiplex PCR, and TCRdb holds only the in-frame ones, with some missing. The sample includes 110,000 or so clones, approximately 60% of them seen just once. The sequenced sample consisted of CD4+ T cells sorted from blood. These receptors all stem from a human donor in good health. CDR3s include the opening cysteine and the closing phenylalanine or tryptophan. A D gene is named only where the DNA matches it firmly. Part of the rows lack a size; the others show once, few, many or a class for expanded clones.

j_call d_call v_call clone_size cdr3_aa cdr3_nt
TRBJ1-4 NA TRBV7-9 NA CASSLEGVDEKLFF TGTGCCAGCAGCTTAGAAGGAGTCGATGAAAAACTGTTTTTT
TRBJ1-6 NA TRBV6-5 NA CASSYGQPGQGSPLHF TGTGCCAGCAGTTACGGGCAGCCAGGGCAGGGTTCACCCCTCCACTTT
TRBJ2-7 NA TRBV27 NA CASSFPTALYEQYF TGTGCCAGCAGTTTCCCGACAGCCCTTTACGAGCAGTACTTC
TRBJ1-2 TRBD1 TRBV9 once CASSAQTGATLLGYTF TGTGCCAGCAGCGCCCAGACAGGGGCCACTCTCCTTGGCTACACCTTC
TRBJ2-5 TRBD1 TRBV5-1 once CASSQDGQGARETQYF TGCGCCAGCAGCCAAGACGGACAGGGGGCTCGAGAGACCCAGTACTTC
TRBJ1-6 NA TRBV6-1 NA CASDPSGDSPLHF TGTGCCAGCGACCCCTCAGGGGATTCACCCCTCCACTTT
TRBJ1-5 NA TRBV19 few CASSPHGRPNQPQHF TGTGCCAGTAGCCCCCACGGGCGTCCTAATCAGCCCCAGCATTTT
TRBJ1-1 NA TRBV7-2 few CASGGQMNTEAFF TGTGCCAGCGGGGGGCAGATGAACACTGAAGCTTTCTTT
TRBJ1-4 NA TRBV30 NA CAWKGQGGEKLFF TGTGCCTGGAAGGGTCAAGGCGGAGAAAAACTGTTTTTT
TRBJ2-1 NA TRBV28 NA CASSYWNEQFF TGTGCCAGCAGTTACTGGAATGAGCAGTTCTTC
TRBJ1-6 NA TRBV7-8 NA CASRRQGRSYNSPLHF TGTGCCAGCAGGAGGCAGGGGCGTTCCTATAATTCACCCCTCCACTTT
TRBJ2-1 TRBD2 TRBV10-1 NA CASSDSSGGIDEQFF TGCGCCAGCAGTGATAGTAGCGGGGGTATCGATGAGCAGTTCTTC
TRBJ1-1 NA TRBV29-1 few CSVESRQGRDTEAFF TGCAGCGTTGAAAGTCGGCAGGGCAGGGATACTGAAGCTTTCTTT
TRBJ2-6 NA TRBV5-1 NA CASRDQTGANVLTF TGCGCCAGCAGAGACCAGACGGGGGCCAACGTCCTGACTTTC
TRBJ1-5 TRBD1 TRBV4-1 NA CASSHGQGDNQPQHF TGCGCCAGCAGCCACGGACAGGGCGACAATCAGCCCCAGCATTTT
TRBJ2-5 NA TRBV5-1 NA CASSLEPGGETQYF TGCGCCAGCAGCTTGGAACCAGGAGGAGAGACCCAGTACTTC
TRBJ1-3 NA TRBV9 NA CASSGPGPGNTIYF TGTGCCAGCAGCGGGCCAGGACCGGGAAACACCATATATTTT
TRBJ1-5 NA TRBV7-9 few CASSQGNQPQHF TGTGCCAGCAGCCAAGGGAATCAGCCCCAGCATTTT
TRBJ2-3 NA TRBV11-2 NA CASSLARVPQGLVKDTQYF TGTGCCAGCAGCTTAGCGAGGGTCCCCCAGGGTCTAGTTAAGGATACGCAGTATTTT
TRBJ2-7 NA TRBV29-1 few CSVGRGKGYEQYF TGCAGCGTTGGCCGGGGGAAGGGATACGAGCAGTACTTC
TRBJ1-5 NA TRBV2 NA CASSEQGDRNQPQHF TGTGCCAGCAGTGAACAAGGAGATCGCAATCAGCCCCAGCATTTT
TRBJ1-1 NA TRBV7-2 NA CASSLVPRQGGTEAFF TGTGCCAGCAGCTTAGTTCCCCGGCAGGGTGGGACTGAAGCTTTCTTT
TRBJ1-4 NA TRBV30 NA CAWSESNEKLFF TGTGCCTGGAGCGAGTCTAATGAAAAACTGTTTTTT
TRBJ2-7 TRBD1 TRBV14 NA CASSQDPGQAYEQYF TGTGCCAGCAGCCAAGACCCGGGACAGGCTTACGAGCAGTACTTC
TRBJ2-7 NA TRBV27 NA CASNPTSYEQYF TGTGCCAGCAATCCAACCAGCTACGAGCAGTACTTC
TRBJ1-6 TRBD1 TRBV27 NA CASSLRGSSSYNSPLHF TGTGCCAGCAGCCTCAGGGGGAGTAGCTCCTATAATTCACCCCTCCACTTT
TRBJ2-1 NA TRBV30 NA CAWSQGSEQFF TGTGCCTGGAGTCAGGGGTCTGAGCAGTTCTTC
TRBJ1-1 NA TRBV6-5 few CASSYSPKTEAFF TGTGCCAGCAGTTACTCGCCGAAAACTGAAGCTTTCTTT
TRBJ2-1 NA TRBV6-6 NA CASSRNNEQFF TGTGCCAGCAGTAGAAACAATGAGCAGTTCTTC
TRBJ2-1 NA TRBV28 NA CASSLTPGRQNNEQFF TGTGCCAGCAGCCTTACCCCGGGCAGGCAGAACAATGAGCAGTTCTTC
TRBJ1-1 NA TRBV29-1 NA CSVANTEAFF TGCAGCGTCGCGAACACTGAAGCTTTCTTT
TRBJ2-3 TRBD1 TRBV11-2 few CASSLDGTGLRSDTQYF TGTGCCAGCAGCTTAGACGGGACAGGGTTACGATCAGATACGCAGTATTTT
TRBJ2-3 NA TRBV4-1 NA CASSYELPVDTQYF TGCGCCAGCAGCTACGAACTTCCAGTGGATACGCAGTATTTT
TRBJ2-1 NA TRBV2 NA CATAVRAEQFF TGTGCCACAGCAGTGAGAGCTGAGCAGTTCTTC
TRBJ2-5 TRBD1 TRBV29-1 NA CSVEVQGKGETQYF TGCAGCGTCGAAGTACAGGGGAAGGGAGAGACCCAGTACTTC
TRBJ1-2 TRBD1 TRBV19 NA CASSITGGNGYTF TGTGCCAGTAGTATAACAGGGGGCAACGGCTACACCTTC
TRBJ1-5 TRBD1 TRBV4-1 NA CASSQGRQGGQPQHF TGCGCCAGCAGCCAAGGCAGACAGGGGGGTCAGCCCCAGCATTTT
TRBJ2-1 NA TRBV27 NA CASSQTRAVYNEQFF TGTGCCAGCAGCCAAACAAGGGCAGTTTACAATGAGCAGTTCTTC
TRBJ2-2 NA TRBV15 NA CATAWTATNTGELFF TGTGCCACCGCCTGGACGGCGACGAACACCGGGGAGCTGTTTTTT
TRBJ1-2 NA TRBV5-4 few CASSLNIQALYGYTF TGTGCCAGCAGCCTTAATATCCAGGCCCTCTATGGCTACACCTTC
TRBJ2-4 NA TRBV2 NA CASSATKGKNIQYF TGTGCCAGCAGTGCGACTAAGGGTAAAAACATTCAGTACTTC
TRBJ2-5 TRBD2 TRBV5-6 NA CASRVTSGGQETQYF TGTGCCAGCAGGGTCACTAGCGGGGGACAAGAGACCCAGTACTTC
TRBJ2-1 TRBD1 TRBV13 NA CASSSRDRGHNEQFF TGTGCCAGCAGCTCCCGGGACAGGGGCCACAATGAGCAGTTCTTC
TRBJ1-6 TRBD1 TRBV29-1 NA CSAGTDNSPLHF TGCAGCGCCGGGACAGATAATTCACCCCTCCACTTT
TRBJ2-5 NA TRBV7-8 NA CASSLAGRDQETQYF TGTGCCAGCAGCTTAGCAGGCAGGGACCAAGAGACCCAGTACTTC
TRBJ2-7 TRBD1 TRBV5-6 few CASSRRSTGGDEQYF TGTGCCAGCAGCCGCCGGTCGACAGGGGGCGACGAGCAGTACTTC
TRBJ2-7 TRBD1 TRBV5-1 once CASSSDRASYEQYF TGCGCCAGTTCGTCGGACAGGGCGTCATACGAGCAGTACTTC
TRBJ2-6 NA TRBV5-6 NA CASKVSGANVLTF TGTGCCAGCAAGGTCTCTGGGGCCAACGTCCTGACTTTC
TRBJ1-2 NA TRBV10-3 NA CAISDTNYGYTF TGTGCCATCAGCGACACCAACTATGGCTACACCTTC
TRBJ1-5 NA TRBV11-2 NA CASSTTAANQPQHF TGTGCCAGCAGTACCACCGCCGCGAATCAGCCCCAGCATTTT
TRBJ1-2 TRBD1 TRBV27 once CASSPPDRAYGYTF TGTGCCAGCAGTCCGCCGGACAGGGCCTATGGCTACACCTTC
TRBJ2-7 NA TRBV6-6 NA CASSYGGLDHEQYF TGTGCCAGCAGTTACGGGGGTTTGGATCACGAGCAGTACTTC
TRBJ1-1 TRBD1 TRBV2 NA CASSSTDRAEAFF TGTGCCAGCAGTAGTACTGACAGGGCTGAAGCTTTCTTT
TRBJ2-2 NA TRBV5-1 NA CASSVDTGELFF TGCGCCAGCAGTGTGGACACCGGGGAGCTGTTTTTT
TRBJ1-1 NA TRBV2 NA CASSDAGTAVAFF TGTGCCAGCAGTGACGCCGGGACTGCGGTCGCTTTCTTT
TRBJ2-4 NA TRBV4-1 NA CASSPQTAKNIQYF TGCGCCAGCAGCCCACAAACCGCCAAAAACATTCAGTACTTC
TRBJ2-5 NA TRBV29-1 NA CSVSRGRGETQYF TGCAGCGTTTCCCGGGGCAGGGGCGAGACCCAGTACTTC
TRBJ2-5 NA TRBV5-1 once CASSLVSTQETQYF TGCGCCAGCAGCTTGGTCAGCACACAAGAGACCCAGTACTTC
TRBJ1-2 TRBD1 TRBV9 NA CASSRTGVNYGYTF TGTGCCAGCAGCCGGACAGGCGTTAACTATGGCTACACCTTC